This T cell receptor beta chain was identified during a study of control samples from healthy donors and cancer patients. Here immunoSEQ multiplex PCR was the method, and the copy in TCRdb shows in-frame clones only, minus some. The sample yields around 140,000 clones, roughly 90% seen once. With 0 bases removed from V and 2 bases from J, the gap between germline ends came to 11 bases. This CDR3 has 15 amino acids. Germline loops: CDR1 SGDLS, CDR2 YYNGEE. This clonotype was sampled from a middle-aged man in good health. J is TRBJ1-2 and V is TRBV9; possibly TRBD1 for D (5 bases). The sequencing input was blood. The CDR3 DNA reads as TGTGCCAGCAGCGTAGATCCGGGGGAGAACTATGGCTACACCTTC. It codes for CASSVDPGENYGYTF.